The sequence of this T cell receptor beta chain was determined in a study of CD4 T cells in relation to SARS-CoV-2 and coronaviruses. CD4+ T cells from unexposed donors were obtained before the COVID-19 pandemic (2011-2018). Isolation of CD4+ T cells took place after less than 13 days in culture. The germline V gene has CDR1 SGHTA and CDR2 FQGNSA. The CDR3 runs to 16 residues. The V and J ends lost 3 bases and 2 bases, in that order; junction bases with no gene match: 5. About this clone itself: The antigen is unknown.

The table came from immunoSEQ multiplex PCR; TCRdb's copy has only in-frame clones and leaves some out. The repertoire includes 20,000 or so clones, approximately 80% of them detected once, and roughly 10% sits in the top ten. The gene calls are TRBV7-2 and TRBJ2-7; 12 bases are shared with TRBD2. Material for sequencing was CD4+ T cells from PBMCs, cultured in vitro. This TCR came from a human donor in good health. CDR3 sequence reads: CASSLDRLAGAYEQYF. For the CDR3, the DNA is TGTGCCAGCAGCTTGGACCGACTAGCGGGAGCCTACGAGCAGTACTTC. Together with reference TRBV7-2 and TRBJ2-7, the CDR3 gives the full variable domain: GAGVSQSPSNKVTEKGKDVELRCDPISGHTALYWYRQSLGQGLEFLIYFQGNSAPDKSGLPSDRFSAERTGGSVSTLTIQRTQQEDSAVYLCASSLDRLAGAYEQYFGPGTRLTVT.